Listed here are 17 T cell receptor beta chains from one sample, sequenced in a study of chemoradiotherapy in HPV16-positive cancers. Sequencing was performed with immunoSEQ multiplex PCR; in TCRdb, only in-frame clones are kept and a portion is missing. The sample yields 55,000 to 85,000 clones, more than 70% seen once. The starting material was blood, obtained from a patient who underwent chemoradiotherapy. All receptors derive from a human donor with HPV-associated anogenital cancer.

The genes are TRBV6-5 and TRBJ1-1, with 9 bases that match TRBD1. The germline V gene encodes CDR1 MNHEY and CDR2 SVGAGI. The J segment lost 3 bases and the V segment lost 4 bases, leaving 6 bases of the junction unmatched. This CDR3 region has 15 residues. CDR3 nucleotide sequence: TGTGCCAGCAGTTTCCCCGGGACAGGGCACACTGAAGCTTTCTTT. Translated: CASSFPGTGHTEAFF.

The chain links TRBV6-6 to TRBJ2-7, with a weak D call TRBD1 (5 bases). The germline V gene has CDR1 MNHNY and CDR2 SVGAGI (reference sequence). V was pared by 0 bases and J by 1 base, with 10 bases between. The CDR3 totals 15 residues. The CDR3 DNA reads TGTGCCAGCAGTTACTCGTTTCAGGGATCCTACGAGCAGTACTTC. Translating gives CASSYSFQGSYEQYF.

Concerning this clone: Just one base apart from a much larger clone, this may be a read error. The sample has other DNA sequences that encode this CDR3 too. This chain uses TRBV9 with TRBJ2-2; D unresolved. The CDR3 has 12 residues. Per the germline V gene, CDR1 is SGDLS and CDR2 is YYNGEE. V was trimmed by 2 bases and J by 5 bases, leaving 4 bases between them. The CDR3 loop reads CASSVRTGELFF. For the CDR3, the DNA is TGTGCCAGCAGCGTTAGGACCGGGGAGCTGTTTTTT.

For the CDR3, the DNA is TGCGCCAGCAGCCTAGCCCCAGGCGCGGGGCTAGCCTACGAGCAGTACTTC. It translates to CASSLAPGAGLAYEQYF. The chain recombines TRBV5-1 with TRBJ2-5, with D possibly being TRBD2 (6 bases). Judging by the DNA end, TRBJ2-7 fits better; the J call may be wrong. The CDR3 contains 17 residues. Germline V gene sequence: CDR1 SGHRS, CDR2 YFSETQ.

The rearrangement joins TRBV5-8 to TRBJ2-5, with D possibly being TRBD1 (6 bases). Germline CDR1 reads SGHTS; CDR2 reads YDEGEE. Trimming left V 3 bases short and J 5 bases short, with 20 bases between. The CDR3 runs to 16 residues. The CDR3 nucleotides read TGTGCCAGCAGCTCCCCGTCAGACAGGAGATCGGAGACCCAGTACTTC. Translation gives CASSSPSDRRSETQYF.

The chain employs TRBV5-6 and TRBJ2-1; 8 bases line up with TRBD1. V gave up 2 bases and J gave up 3 bases; unmatched junction bases: 4. Germline values: CDR1 SGHDT, CDR2 YYEEEE. The length of the CDR3 is 15 residues. CDR3 sequence reads: CASSLRTGYYNEQFF. The CDR3 DNA sequence: TGTGCCAGCAGCTTACGGACAGGGTACTACAATGAGCAGTTCTTC.

The chain carries TRBV19 and TRBJ2-7; D possibly corresponds to TRBD1 (6 bases). With 11 bases removed from V and 3 bases from J, the gap between germline ends came to 14 bases. The CDR3 extends over 12 amino acids. Germline CDR1 and CDR2: LNHDA and SQIVND (reference sequence). CDR3 amino acids: CASRQGIYEQYF. The CDR3 nucleotides are TGTGCCTCCCGCCAGGGGATCTACGAGCAGTACTTC.

The chain is built from TRBV19 and TRBJ1-2, with D perhaps TRBD1 (5 bases). The CDR3 is made up of 12 amino acids. Deletions cut 4 bases from V and 7 bases from J, with 10 bases between. Germline V lookup: CDR1 LNHDA, CDR2 SQIVND (reference sequence). Here the CDR3 DNA reads TGTGCCAGTAGTACAGGGTCGGCTGGCTACACCTTC. Translating gives CASSTGSAGYTF.

This clone has more than one count but fewer than ten. The rearrangement joins TRBV5-4 to TRBJ1-1; D unclear. This CDR3 is 15 amino acids long. Germline CDR1 and CDR2: SGHNT and YYREEE (reference sequence). V was trimmed by 3 bases and J by 6 bases, leaving 18 bases between them. The chain's CDR3 is CASSSPPGGPSEAFF. In DNA form, the CDR3 reads TGTGCCAGCAGCTCCCCCCCAGGCGGCCCCTCTGAAGCTTTCTTT.

CDR3 in DNA: TGTGCCACCAGCAGAGGTCAGTTCAATCAGCCCCAGCATTTT. Translating gives CATSRGQFNQPQHF. This chain links TRBV15 with TRBJ1-5; D ambiguous. The germline gives CDR1 LNHNV, CDR2 YYDKDF (reference sequence). Trimming stripped 1 base from V and 3 bases from J, with 7 bases between. This CDR3 spans 14 amino acids.

CDR3 sequence (DNA): TGCGCCAGCAGCCCGACGGGCTTTGGAGGAGAGCAGTACTTC. This codes for CASSPTGFGGEQYF. The chain recombines TRBV5-1 with TRBJ2-7; D might be TRBD2 (5 bases). Germline values: CDR1 SGHRS, CDR2 YFSETQ. There are 14 residues in the CDR3. Trimming shortened V by 4 bases and J by 7 bases, and 18 bases separated the two germline ends.

The chain is built from TRBV5-4 and TRBJ2-7, with D uncertain. The V end lost 2 bases, the J end lost 1 base, and 4 bases lay between the germline ends. The CDR3 extends over 12 amino acids. Germline CDR1 SGHNT, CDR2 YYREEE (reference sequence). This chain's CDR3 is CASSFNSYEQYF. CDR3 DNA: TGTGCCAGCAGCTTCAATTCCTACGAGCAGTACTTC.

The chain couples TRBV27 to TRBJ2-2; 10 nucleotides match TRBD2. V was pared by 2 bases and J by 2 bases, with 2 bases of the junction left unmatched. This CDR3 is built from 16 residues. The germline V gene has CDR1 MNHEY and CDR2 SMNVEV (reference sequence). The CDR3 nucleotides read TGTGCCAGCAGTTTAACTAGCGGGAAAAACACCGGGGAGCTGTTTTTT. It encodes CASSLTSGKNTGELFF.

The chain carries TRBV6-5 and TRBJ2-7; no firm D call. Germline V gives CDR1 MNHEY, CDR2 SVGAGI. V was clipped by 4 bases and J by 5 bases, with 6 bases between them. This CDR3 spans 11 amino acids. The CDR3 region has the DNA TGTGCCAGCAGTTGGGGTCACGAGCAGTACTTC. This codes for CASSWGHEQYF.

V usage is TRBV9 and J usage is TRBJ2-5; 11 bases line up with TRBD2. Germline V gene lookup returns CDR1 SGDLS and CDR2 YYNGEE. CDR3 length equals 16 residues. V shed 4 bases and J 5 bases; nucleotides not matched to a gene: 10. The CDR3 DNA follows: TGTGCCAGCAGCCCCCGAGTAGCGGGGGGGCGGGAGACCCAGTACTTC. Its translation is CASSPRVAGGRETQYF.

The genes are TRBV5-6 and TRBJ1-5; D remains unclear. The V end lost 1 base, the J end lost 3 bases, and 14 bases lay between the germline ends. Germline V gene sequence: CDR1 SGHDT, CDR2 YYEEEE. The CDR3 has 16 amino acids. In DNA form, the CDR3 reads TGTGCCAGCAGCTTGTGGGCCAAGGCCTCCAATCAGCCCCAGCATTTT. It encodes CASSLWAKASNQPQHF.

The chain employs TRBV29-1 and TRBJ2-1, with D possibly being TRBD1 (5 bases). This CDR3 is 11 amino acids long. With 7 bases removed from V and 10 bases from J, the gap between germline ends came to 14 bases. Germline V lookup: CDR1 SQVTM, CDR2 ANQGSEA. The chain's CDR3 is CSGKGVREQFF. In nucleotides, the CDR3 is TGCAGCGGGAAAGGGGTGCGCGAGCAGTTCTTC.